The clone carrying this T cell receptor (beta chain) was detected only a few times. Its antigen is still unknown. The CDR3 totals 14 residues. The V and J ends lost 6 bases and 3 bases respectively, with 15 bases between them. TCRdb reanalysed the reads using MiXCR and keeps one entry per CDR3 protein. The profile covers 680,000 or so distinct CDR3 sequences, with around a third appearing a single time and 15% to 20% taken by the ten largest. This specimen comes from a study of T cell repertoires in cytomegalovirus infection. In the study overall: HLA-C-restricted CMV epitopes, recently identified, and well-studied HLA-B-restricted ones were used by the study. Study outcomes and limitations: Cumulative frequency of public TCR beta families picked out carriers of CMV plus the relevant HLA.

This TCR came from a human donor in good health (CMV status not recorded). Some clones in this sample may be carry-over from other donors' samples. The source material was cultured PBMCs, sampled from culture after CMV antigen stimulation. The chain recombines TRBV12-3 or TRBV12-4 with TRBJ2-7; possible D gene TRBD1, 6 bases. CDR3 in amino acids: CASSAQGTGYEQYF. The CDR3 DNA reads TGTGCCAGCAGCGCTCAGGGGACGGGCTACGAGCAGTACTTC.